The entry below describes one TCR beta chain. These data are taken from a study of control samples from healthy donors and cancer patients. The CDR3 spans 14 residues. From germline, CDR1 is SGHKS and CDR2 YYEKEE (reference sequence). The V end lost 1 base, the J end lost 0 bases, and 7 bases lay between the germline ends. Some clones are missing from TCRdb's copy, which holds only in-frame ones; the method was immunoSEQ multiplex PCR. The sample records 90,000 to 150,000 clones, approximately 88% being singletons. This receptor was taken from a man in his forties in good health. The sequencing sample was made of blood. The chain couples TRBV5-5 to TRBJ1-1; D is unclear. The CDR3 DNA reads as TGTGCCAGCAGCTTGCTGAGGGTGAACACTGAAGCTTTCTTT. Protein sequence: CASSLLRVNTEAFF.